Following are 30 T cell receptor beta chains from one sample sequenced in a study of blood T cell repertoires in COVID-19. The assay was immunoSEQ multiplex PCR, and TCRdb's table has in-frame clones only and misses some. The sample has 130,000 to 150,000 clones, 65% to 85% seen once. Sample: peripheral blood. All receptors come from a woman aged 60 to 75 with acute or convalescent COVID-19.

J is TRBJ2-7 and V is TRBV28, with 7 bases aligning to TRBD1. The length of the CDR3 is 15 residues. The germline gives CDR1 MDHEN, CDR2 SYDVKM. The ends lost 2 bases at V and 0 bases at J; junction bases unmatched: 4. The CDR3 sequence: CASSLEGASSYEQYF. In nucleotides, the CDR3 is TGTGCCAGCAGTTTAGAGGGGGCTAGCTCCTACGAGCAGTACTTC. The full variable domain, in which reference TRBV28 and TRBJ2-7 provide the parts outside the CDR3, is DVKVTQSSRYLVKRTGEKVFLECVQDMDHENMFWYRQDPGLGLRLIYFSYDVKMKEKGDIPEGYSVSREKKERFSLILESASTNQTSMYLCASSLEGASSYEQYFGPGTRLTVT.

This clone was detected once. J is TRBJ2-1 and V is TRBV5-1; the D gene is possibly TRBD2 (6 bases). The CDR3 runs to 15 residues. V lost 4 bases to trimming and J lost 5 bases, with 16 bases between them. The V gene's germline CDR1 is SGHRS and CDR2 YFSETQ. CDR3 sequence: CASSRGTLSNNEQFF. As DNA, the CDR3 is TGCGCCAGCAGCCGTGGGACTCTAAGCAACAATGAGCAGTTCTTC. The full variable domain, its missing parts supplied by reference TRBV5-1 and TRBJ2-1, is KAGVTQTPRYLIKTRGQQVTLSCSPISGHRSVSWYQQTPGQGLQFLFEYFSETQRNKGNFPGRFSGRQFSNSRSEMNVSTLELGDSALYLCASSRGTLSNNEQFFGPGTRLTVL.

V usage is TRBV11-2 and J usage is TRBJ2-7, with TRBD1 matching 8 bases. The CDR3 extends over 16 amino acids. The J segment lost 4 bases and the V segment lost 5 bases, leaving 13 bases of the junction unmatched. Germline values: CDR1 SGHAT, CDR2 FQNNGV. The DNA of the CDR3 is TGTGCCAGCAGCGCGTCCGCGACAGGGGCGGGTTACGAGCAGTACTTC. It is translated as CASSASATGAGYEQYF.

V and J are TRBV29-1 and TRBJ1-5, with D perhaps TRBD1 (6 bases). Looked up from germline, CDR1 is SQVTM and CDR2 is ANQGSEA. The CDR3 is 13 residues long. Trimming stripped 5 bases from V and 4 bases from J, with 12 bases between. This CDR3 reads CSVKTGLNQPQHF. As DNA, the CDR3 is TGCAGCGTTAAGACAGGTCTTAATCAGCCCCAGCATTTT.

The rearrangement uses TRBV4-1 and TRBJ1-6; D call uncertain. Germline V lookup: CDR1 MGHRA, CDR2 YSYEKL. The CDR3 extends over 14 amino acids. The germline V and J ends were trimmed by 1 base and 9 bases, with 10 bases remaining between them. CDR3 protein: CASSQGERLSPLHF. CDR3 in DNA: TGCGCCAGCAGCCAAGGAGAGAGACTTTCACCCCTCCACTTT.

The J gene is TRBJ1-1, the V gene TRBV27; D might be TRBD1 (5 bases). Trimming removed 6 bases from V and 6 bases from J, with 17 bases in between. The CDR3 contains 14 residues. CDR1 is MNHEY, CDR2 SMNVEV, per germline (reference sequence). CDR3 in amino acids: CASSPLVGGAEAFF. Here the CDR3 DNA reads TGTGCCAGCAGCCCTCTCGTGGGAGGGGCTGAAGCTTTCTTT.

In this sample, this clone turned up a few times. The chain carries TRBV30 and TRBJ1-4, with a tentative D call TRBD1 (6 bases). The V end lost 3 bases, the J end lost 6 bases, and 17 bases lay between the germline ends. CDR1 is GTSNPN, CDR2 SVGIG, per germline (reference sequence). The CDR3 totals 15 residues. The CDR3 loop is CAWRSPRGWDEKLFF. Written as DNA, the CDR3 is TGTGCCTGGAGGTCCCCTAGGGGGTGGGATGAAAAACTGTTTTTT.

The chain has TRBV27 and TRBJ2-5; D may be TRBD2 (6 bases). This CDR3 region has 15 residues. Germline CDR1 is MNHEY and CDR2 is SMNVEV (reference sequence). Trimming pared 2 bases from V and 0 bases from J, leaving 10 bases between. The CDR3 region has the DNA TGTGCCAGCAGTTTAGGGGGGAGGAACCAAGAGACCCAGTACTTC. Translation: CASSLGGRNQETQYF.

The chain has TRBV28 and TRBJ1-1; a weak D match, TRBD1 (5 bases). Trimming took 2 bases from V and 5 from J, leaving 12 bases between them. Germline values: CDR1 MDHEN, CDR2 SYDVKM. This CDR3 spans 14 amino acids. The CDR3 is CASSLTGGWTEAFF. The CDR3 bases are TGTGCCAGCAGTTTAACGGGGGGTTGGACTGAAGCTTTCTTT.

This chain joins TRBV10-3 and TRBJ2-2; 7 bases line up with TRBD1. This CDR3 has 15 residues. With 4 bases clipped from V and 7 bases from J, the junction kept 9 bases outside the gene matches. In germline, CDR1 is ENHRY, CDR2 SYGVKD. The CDR3 protein is CAISGTQGVGGELFF. CDR3 nucleotide sequence: TGTGCCATCAGTGGTACCCAGGGGGTAGGCGGGGAGCTGTTTTTT.

The chain carries TRBV2 and TRBJ2-7; D call uncertain. V was cut by 4 bases and J by 3 bases, with 10 bases left in between. There are 13 residues in the CDR3. The V gene's germline CDR1 is SNHLY and CDR2 FYNNEI. The CDR3 reads CASSVVRFYEQYF. The CDR3 nucleotides are TGTGCCAGCAGTGTTGTCAGATTCTACGAGCAGTACTTC.

The chain is built from TRBV27 and TRBJ1-6; D might be TRBD1 (6 bases). Trimming removed 2 bases from V and 6 bases from J, with 11 bases in between. The CDR3 is 15 amino acids. The germline V gene encodes CDR1 MNHEY and CDR2 SMNVEV (reference sequence). The CDR3 DNA follows: TGTGCCAGCAGTTTAAGGGGGACGGGTAATTCACCCCTCCACTTT. This translates into CASSLRGTGNSPLHF.

The V call is TRBV28, the J call TRBJ1-5, with 7 bases aligning to TRBD1. CDR3 length: 13 amino acids. With 6 bases clipped from V and 7 bases from J, the junction kept 6 bases outside the gene matches. Germline CDR1 MDHEN, CDR2 SYDVKM. The CDR3 DNA reads as TGTGCCAGCAGCCTGACAGGGACCCAGCCCCAGCATTTT. It codes for CASSLTGTQPQHF.

A note on this clone: Different DNA sequences within this sample yield the same CDR3. The chain carries TRBV7-9 and TRBJ2-1; 8 nucleotides line up with TRBD2. V lost 2 bases to trimming and J lost 7 bases; unmatched junction nucleotides: 7. The CDR3 runs 15 residues. CDR1 is SEHNR and CDR2 is FQNEAQ in the germline V gene (reference sequence). The chain's CDR3 is CASSLRLAGGNEQFF. In nucleotides, the CDR3 is TGTGCCAGCAGCTTACGGCTAGCGGGCGGGAATGAGCAGTTCTTC.

This clone was recorded only once. The V and J genes are TRBV27 and TRBJ2-1; 11 positions agree with TRBD2. Per the germline V gene, CDR1 is MNHEY and CDR2 is SMNVEV (reference sequence). This CDR3 region has 16 residues. V was pared by 7 bases and J by 7 bases, with 12 bases of the junction left unmatched. Here the CDR3 reads CASITSGSSKGNEQFF. CDR3 DNA: TGTGCCAGCATCACTAGCGGGAGTTCAAAAGGGAATGAGCAGTTCTTC.

The V call is TRBV27, the J call TRBJ1-4; 10 positions agree with TRBD1. V dropped 6 bases and J dropped 8; count of bases not matched to a gene: 3. This CDR3 has 13 amino acids. Germline V gives CDR1 MNHEY, CDR2 SMNVEV (reference sequence). The CDR3 nucleotides are TGTGCCAGCAGCGACAGGGGGCAAGAAAAACTGTTTTTT. Protein product: CASSDRGQEKLFF.

The rearrangement links TRBV19 to TRBJ1-5; a possible D gene is TRBD1 (6 bases). Germline lookup yields CDR1 LNHDA and CDR2 SQIVND (reference sequence). The CDR3 extends over 17 amino acids. Trimming shortened V by 6 bases and J by 4 bases, and 22 bases separated the two germline ends. CDR3: CASSHAGGQKSNQPQHF. CDR3 DNA sequence: TGTGCCAGTAGCCACGCGGGGGGGCAAAAGTCGAATCAGCCCCAGCATTTT.

The genes are TRBV19 and TRBJ1-5, with TRBD1 matching 7 bases. The germline gives CDR1 LNHDA, CDR2 SQIVND (reference sequence). The trim removed 4 bases at V and 4 bases at J, leaving 7 bases unmatched. The CDR3 totals 15 residues. CDR3: CASSTRQGPNQPQHF. DNA for the CDR3: TGTGCCAGTAGTACCCGACAGGGACCTAATCAGCCCCAGCATTTT.

The chain carries TRBV18 and TRBJ2-3, with 10 bases lining up with TRBD2. The CDR3 sequence is 16 residues long. Trimming at V came to 5 bases and at J to 2 bases, leaving 7 bases not matched to a gene. Germline CDR1 is KGHSH and CDR2 is LQKENI. CDR3 coding DNA: TGTGCCAGCTCAGTCGGAGCGGGAGGGCTCACAGATACGCAGTATTTT. Amino acid sequence: CASSVGAGGLTDTQYF.

The rearrangement joins TRBV7-3 to TRBJ1-6; the D gene is possibly TRBD1 (5 bases). The CDR3 runs to 14 residues. Germline CDR1 is SGHTA and CDR2 is FQGTGA. V lost 0 bases and J lost 7, with 7 bases in between. The chain's CDR3 is CASSLTGVNSPLHF. CDR3 DNA sequence: TGTGCCAGCAGCTTAACAGGGGTGAATTCACCCCTCCACTTT.

The J gene is TRBJ2-3, the V gene TRBV19, with TRBD2 matching over 7 bases. Germline V gene data show CDR1 as LNHDA and CDR2 as SQIVND (reference sequence). Trimming removed 6 bases from V and 3 bases from J; junction bases left unmatched: 15. The CDR3 runs to 17 residues. CDR3 protein: CASSLERESVGTDTQYF. The CDR3 DNA reads TGTGCCAGTAGCCTAGAGCGGGAATCCGTGGGGACAGATACGCAGTATTTT.

This chain links TRBV6-6 with TRBJ2-1; 10 nucleotides agree with TRBD2. The V segment lost 4 bases and the J segment 6 bases; nucleotides outside the gene matches: 9. Germline loops: CDR1 MNHNY, CDR2 SVGAGI (reference sequence). The CDR3 has 16 amino acids. CDR3: CASSSRAGGKSNEQFF. In DNA form, the CDR3 reads TGTGCCAGCAGTTCCCGAGCGGGAGGGAAAAGCAATGAGCAGTTCTTC.

In its sample, this clone was seen once. The chain combines TRBV10-3 with TRBJ2-2; TRBD1 aligns across 9 bases. Germline trimming cut 6 bases from V and 3 bases from J; bases unmatched to any gene: 11. The CDR3 covers 17 residues. The germline gives CDR1 ENHRY, CDR2 SYGVKD. The CDR3 here is CAIRAGGGTGHTGELFF. CDR3 coding DNA: TGTGCCATCAGAGCAGGTGGGGGGACAGGGCACACCGGGGAGCTGTTTTTT.

The CDR3 loop is CASSVKDRPTGGYTF. CDR3 bases: TGCGCCAGCAGTGTAAAGGACAGGCCGACGGGCGGCTACACCTTC. V is TRBV10-1 and J is TRBJ1-2; 7 bases match TRBD1. J was trimmed by 8 bases and V by 4 bases; bases with no gene match: 13. Per the germline V gene, CDR1 is WNHNN and CDR2 is SYGVQD (reference sequence). This CDR3 has 15 amino acids.

This clone has just one count. The rearrangement joins TRBV2 to TRBJ1-4, with a possible D match to TRBD1 (5 bases). Trimming pared 7 bases from V and 5 bases from J, leaving 14 bases between. Germline values: CDR1 SNHLY, CDR2 FYNNEI. The CDR3 is made up of 14 amino acids. The CDR3 DNA follows: TGTGCCAGCACCCCGGGCAGGGCCAATGAAAAACTGTTTTTT. Translating gives CASTPGRANEKLFF.

The chain uses TRBV7-9 and TRBJ2-4; 9 bases fit TRBD1. This CDR3 comprises 17 residues. Germline loops: CDR1 SEHNR, CDR2 FQNEAQ (reference sequence). V dropped 4 bases and J dropped 2; count of bases not matched to a gene: 9. In DNA, the CDR3 is TGTGCCAGCAGCTCGGACAGGGGACCCATGACCAAAAACATTCAGTACTTC. Its translation is CASSSDRGPMTKNIQYF.

The genes are TRBV6-2 or TRBV6-3 and TRBJ2-7; 12 bases align to TRBD2. CDR1 is MNHEY and CDR2 is SVGEGT in the germline V gene. The V and J ends lost 0 bases and 3 bases, in that order; junction bases with no gene match: 9. This CDR3 spans 18 amino acids. CDR3 nucleotide sequence: TGTGCCAGCAGTTACTCCCCTAGCGGGAGGGCCGGCTTCTACGAGCAGTACTTC. Encoded protein: CASSYSPSGRAGFYEQYF.

This chain links TRBV27 with TRBJ2-1; TRBD2 might be the D (5 bases). The CDR3 runs to 14 residues. Germline V gene sequence: CDR1 MNHEY, CDR2 SMNVEV (reference sequence). Trimming took off 7 bases at V and 4 bases at J, with 14 bases between the two ends. The CDR3 DNA reads as TGTGCCAGCATGGGTCGGGAAGCATACAATGAGCAGTTCTTC. As protein: CASMGREAYNEQFF.

The genes are TRBV5-1 and TRBJ2-1; D is perhaps TRBD2 (5 bases). The CDR3 runs 16 residues. Per the germline V gene, CDR1 is SGHRS and CDR2 is YFSETQ. Trimming took off 1 base at V and 3 bases at J, with 14 bases between the two ends. CDR3 DNA: TGCGCCAGCAGCTTGTCTATGGTAGGACTCTACAATGAGCAGTTCTTC. This encodes CASSLSMVGLYNEQFF. Combining the CDR3 with reference TRBV5-1 and TRBJ2-1 gives the whole variable domain KAGVTQTPRYLIKTRGQQVTLSCSPISGHRSVSWYQQTPGQGLQFLFEYFSETQRNKGNFPGRFSGRQFSNSRSEMNVSTLELGDSALYLCASSLSMVGLYNEQFFGPGTRLTVL.

The genes are TRBV4-1 and TRBJ2-7, with D perhaps matching TRBD2 (6 bases). The CDR3 totals 15 residues. CDR1 is MGHRA and CDR2 is YSYEKL in the germline V gene. V lost 4 bases and J lost 2, with 15 bases in between. The CDR3 DNA reads TGCGCCAGCAGCCTTGGGGGAGGTGCGGCCTACGAGCAGTACTTC. This gives the protein CASSLGGGAAYEQYF.